This T cell receptor (beta chain) comes out of a study of blood T cell repertoires in COVID-19 (dated by TCRdb to about 2020). About the study as a whole: Samples covering the acute and convalescent phases of COVID-19 were provided by collaborators in the United States, Italy and Spain. The material from the prospective study consisted of cDNA or gDNA derived from T cells, B-cell-depleted T cells, or PBMCs. Subjects who had been exposed to COVID-19, were actively infected with it, or had recovered from it provided the deeply sampled blood TCRbeta repertoires that made up the dataset. The repertoires were released in a freely available public database intended as a resource for research on the immune response to SARS-CoV-2. The samples were drawn from the first 160 participants of the ongoing ImmuneRACE study and from over 950 subjects provided by 6 global collaborators. A de-identified subject ID, COVID-19 status, age in years and sex were almost always included in the sample metadata. Where HLA class I and class II types were available, the types were taken from metadata supplied by the sample provider, not from assay-based typing. What the authors observed across the whole study: The quantity of clinical and demographic metadata differed by source and by participant and was supplied without curation.

From the cysteine through the phenylalanine, the CDR3 covers 13 amino acids. The retained sequence is limited to the CDR3, 39 bases, with the frame set at the first base. Looking up the germline V gene (reference sequence) yields CDR1 MNHEY and CDR2 SMNVEV. V is pared back by 5 bases and J by 4 bases, with 9 bases lying between the germline termini. Samples from volunteer blood donors who had recovered from COVID-19 were contributed by a second Seattle source. Each collaborating institution followed its own protocols to collect whole blood in K2EDTA tubes. Collaborator samples were shipped for TCRbeta analysis as frozen whole blood, isolated PBMCs, or DNA extracted from either sample type. With regard to this clone: Its antigen is still unknown. No quality values exist for individual bases; no much larger clone is one base distant.

TCRbeta CDR3 regions were amplified from genomic DNA using the immunoSEQ Assay, a bias-controlled multiplex PCR. The source study handled its data this way. Within the assay, amplification of reference gene primers was used to estimate how many nucleated cells each sample contained. To quantify the absolute abundance of each unique TCRbeta CDR3 rearrangement, sequence reads were collapsed and filtered. For each sample, productive Simpson clonality was calculated as the square root of Simpson's diversity index over productive rearrangements. The immuneACCESS repertoire file appears here via TCRdb, limited to in-frame rearrangements. These files lack a portion of the clones; in checked studies, under half of the deficit traces to unresolved V genes, and the cause of the others is not known. V and J calls and clone size are given by that table; D and trimming were obtained from the DNA. For this sample there are a few hundred thousand clones; around 83% appear just once. The ten largest account for around 1.5% of the sample.

The chain employs TRBV27 and TRBJ1-5; the D gene lacks a confident call. The TCR sequence derives from a woman in her 40s who had recovered from COVID-19. Specimen: peripheral blood. The CDR3 in this case is CASSGRENQPQHF. DNA sequence: TGTGCCAGCAGTGGGCGGGAGAATCAGCCCCAGCATTTT.